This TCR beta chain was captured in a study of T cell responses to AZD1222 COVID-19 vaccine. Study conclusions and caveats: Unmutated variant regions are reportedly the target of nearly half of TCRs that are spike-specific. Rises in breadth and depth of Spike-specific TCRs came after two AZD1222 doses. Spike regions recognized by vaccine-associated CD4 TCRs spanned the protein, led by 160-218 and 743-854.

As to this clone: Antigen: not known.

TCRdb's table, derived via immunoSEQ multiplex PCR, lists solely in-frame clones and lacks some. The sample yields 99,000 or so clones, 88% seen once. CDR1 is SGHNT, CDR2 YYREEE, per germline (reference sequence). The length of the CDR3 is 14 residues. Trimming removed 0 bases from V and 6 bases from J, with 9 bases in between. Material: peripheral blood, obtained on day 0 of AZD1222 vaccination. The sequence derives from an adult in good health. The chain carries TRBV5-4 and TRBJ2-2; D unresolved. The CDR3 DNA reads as TGTGCCAGCAGCTTGGGCTTCGAGTCCGGGGAGCTGTTTTTT. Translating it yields CASSLGFESGELFF.